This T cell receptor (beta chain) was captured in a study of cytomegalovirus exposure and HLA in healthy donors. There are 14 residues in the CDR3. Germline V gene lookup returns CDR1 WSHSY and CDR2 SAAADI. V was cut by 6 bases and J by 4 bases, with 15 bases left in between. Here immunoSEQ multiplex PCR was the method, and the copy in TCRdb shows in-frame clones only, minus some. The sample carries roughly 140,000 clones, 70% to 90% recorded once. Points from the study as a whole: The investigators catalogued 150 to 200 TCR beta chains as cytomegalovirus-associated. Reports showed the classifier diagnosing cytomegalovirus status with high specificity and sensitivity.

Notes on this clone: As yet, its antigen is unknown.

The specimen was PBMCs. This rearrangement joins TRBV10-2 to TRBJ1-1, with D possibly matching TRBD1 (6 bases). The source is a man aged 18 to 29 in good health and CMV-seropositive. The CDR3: CASRDMPGATEAFF. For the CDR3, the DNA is TGCGCCAGCAGGGACATGCCAGGGGCCACTGAAGCTTTCTTT.